This entry concerns a single T cell receptor beta chain. The antigen is unknown. Profiled with immunoSEQ multiplex PCR; TCRdb holds only in-frame clones, not every one. The sample shows around 140,000 clones, about 86% of them seen only once. Germline assignment: CDR1 SGDLS and CDR2 YYNGEE. V lost 1 base, J lost 3 bases, and 0 bases stayed unmatched. This CDR3 is 14 amino acids long. This sample stems from a study of T cell responses to AZD1222 COVID-19 vaccine. Study-level results: AZD1222 recipients seropositive at baseline numbered only five or six. Spike as a whole was targeted by vaccine-associated CD4 TCRs, dominant at 160-218 and 743-854. Unmutated regions of variants are reportedly targeted by nearly half of spike-specific TCRs.

This sequence originates from an adult who received the AZD1222 COVID-19 vaccine. Sequences were derived from peripheral blood, sampled 28 days after the second AZD1222 dose. The chain is built from TRBV9 and TRBJ1-4; 7 bases map to TRBD1. The CDR3 DNA sequence: TGTGCCAGCAGCGTAACAGGGGCTAATGAAAAACTGTTTTTT. Residues: CASSVTGANEKLFF.